A selection of T cell receptor beta chains follows, all from one sample in a study of early T cells in non-severe SARS-CoV-2 infection. MiXCR, applied by TCRdb to the 5' RACE reads, yields one record per CDR3 protein. The table shows about 56,000 distinct CDR3 sequences, with around 15% occurring only once. The material sequenced was whole blood, taken at baseline. These receptor sequences come from an adult who was a healthcare worker with PCR-confirmed SARS-CoV-2 infection or an uninfected control (not recorded which). The CDR3 runs from the conserved cysteine through the conserved F or W. The D gene is left open where the match is weak. Clone sizes are given selectively: once, few, many, or a class where the clone is expanded.

>few|TRBJ1-1|TRBV18|.
TGTGCCAGCTCTCGCGACTGGAACACTGAAGCTTTCTTT
CASSRDWNTEAFF
>.|TRBJ1-1|TRBV20-1|TRBD1
TGCAGTGCTAGATGGACAGGGGTGAACACTGAAGCTTTCTTT
CSARWTGVNTEAFF
>.|TRBJ2-3|TRBV12-3/TRBV12-4|TRBD1
TGTGCCAGCAGGGGCGACAGGGGGTTTAAGGATACGCAGTATTTT
CASRGDRGFKDTQYF
>.|TRBJ2-7|TRBV28|.
TGTGCCAGCAGTTTGAGGACCAACGAGCAGTACTTC
CASSLRTNEQYF
>few|TRBJ1-1|TRBV13|.
TGTGCCAGCAGCTGGCCGGGACAACGAGGAAGGAACACTGAAGCTTTCTTT
CASSWPGQRGRNTEAFF
>few|TRBJ2-5|TRBV7-2|.
TGTGCCAGCAGCTTAGCGTGGTCCGAGGCCCAGTACTTC
CASSLAWSEAQYF
>few|TRBJ1-1|TRBV7-8|.
TGTGCCAGCAGCTTTAGCGGGTGGAACACTGAAGCTTTCTTT
CASSFSGWNTEAFF
>once|TRBJ2-1|TRBV20-1|TRBD2
TGCAGTGCTCTCGGGGCTAGCGGGGGCAATGAGCAGTTCTTC
CSALGASGGNEQFF
>many|TRBJ1-6|TRBV7-2|TRBD1
TGTGCCAGCTCAAGGGGGCGCGTTAATTCACCCCTCCACTTT
CASSRGRVNSPLHF
>many|TRBJ2-7|TRBV4-1|.
TGCGCCAGCAGCCAAGAGGTCGCAGCCTACGAGCAGTACTTC
CASSQEVAAYEQYF
>.|TRBJ1-6|TRBV12-3/TRBV12-4|.
TGTGCCAGCAGTCAGAGATGGGAAGTTTCACCCCTCCACTTT
CASSQRWEVSPLHF